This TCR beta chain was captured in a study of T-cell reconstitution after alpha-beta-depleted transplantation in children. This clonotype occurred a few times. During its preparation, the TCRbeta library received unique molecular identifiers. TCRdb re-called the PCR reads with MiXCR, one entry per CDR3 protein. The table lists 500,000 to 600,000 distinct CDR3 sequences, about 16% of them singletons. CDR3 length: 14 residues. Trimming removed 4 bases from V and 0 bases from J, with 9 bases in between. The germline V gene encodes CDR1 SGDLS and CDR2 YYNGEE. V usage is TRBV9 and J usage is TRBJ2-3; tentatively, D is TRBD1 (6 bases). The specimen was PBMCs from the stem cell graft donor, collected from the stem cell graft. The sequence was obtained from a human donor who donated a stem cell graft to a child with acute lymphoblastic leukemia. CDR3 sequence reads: CASSQTGSTDTQYF. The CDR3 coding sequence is TGTGCCAGCAGCCAGACAGGCAGCACAGATACGCAGTATTTT.